These 28 T cell receptor beta chains were all obtained from the same sample, sequenced in a study of blood T cell repertoires in COVID-19. Sequencing was performed with immunoSEQ multiplex PCR; in TCRdb, only in-frame clones are kept and a portion is missing. The sample consists of about 36,000 clones, 85% of them appearing once. The sequenced sample consisted of peripheral blood. These receptor sequences come from a human donor in a cohort sampled during active COVID-19.

The chain has TRBV7-2 and TRBJ1-6, with a weak D call TRBD1 (5 bases). V was cut by 1 base and J by 7 bases, with 11 bases left in between. The CDR3 is 15 amino acids. Germline CDR1 reads SGHTA; CDR2 reads FQGNSA. CDR3 in amino acids: CASSLDQGLNSPLHF. The CDR3 nucleotides are TGTGCCAGCAGCTTAGATCAGGGACTAAATTCACCCCTCCACTTT.

The chain is built from TRBV6-1 and TRBJ2-1; tentatively, D is TRBD2 (6 bases). Trimming cost V 2 bases and J 11 bases, with 16 bases left between them. The CDR3 covers 14 residues. Germline CDR1 and CDR2: MNHNS and SASEGT. In nucleotides, the CDR3 is TGTGCCAGCAGTGAAAGTGGGGAGGTAAACCAGCAGTTCTTC. Encoded protein: CASSESGEVNQQFF.

The rearrangement links TRBV5-1 to TRBJ2-2; a possible D gene is TRBD2 (5 bases). The CDR3 covers 17 residues. Germline CDR1 reads SGHRS; CDR2 reads YFSETQ. V was trimmed by 4 bases and J by 3 bases, leaving 19 bases between them. The CDR3 spells CASSRRSGTVDTGELFF. The CDR3 bases are TGCGCCAGCAGCAGGCGGAGCGGAACAGTAGACACCGGGGAGCTGTTTTTT. Supplemented by reference TRBV5-1 and TRBJ2-2, the full variable domain reads KAGVTQTPRYLIKTRGQQVTLSCSPISGHRSVSWYQQTPGQGLQFLFEYFSETQRNKGNFPGRFSGRQFSNSRSEMNVSTLELGDSALYLCASSRRSGTVDTGELFFGEGSRLTVL.

A single count supports this clone. The V and J genes are TRBV19 and TRBJ2-3, with TRBD2 identical over 8 bases. V lost 3 bases, J lost 1 base, and 9 bases stayed unmatched. Germline CDR1 and CDR2: LNHDA and SQIVND (reference sequence). The CDR3 runs to 17 residues. In nucleotides, the CDR3 is TGTGCCAGTAGTATGTCATTCGGGGGGGTTGGCACAGATACGCAGTATTTT. Translated: CASSMSFGGVGTDTQYF.

This chain joins TRBV4-1 and TRBJ2-3; 8 positions match TRBD2. The V gene end was trimmed by 1 base and the J gene end by 0 bases; junction bases not matched to a gene: 3. CDR3 length equals 16 residues. Germline lookup yields CDR1 MGHRA and CDR2 YSYEKL. CDR3 sequence (DNA): TGCGCCAGCAGCCAAGTACTAGCGGCTAGCACAGATACGCAGTATTTT. As protein: CASSQVLAASTDTQYF.

This chain connects TRBV5-1 to TRBJ1-2, with D possibly being TRBD1 (5 bases). CDR1 is SGHRS, CDR2 YFSETQ, per germline. CDR3 length: 14 residues. The V end was cut by 4 bases, the J end by 3 bases, with 13 bases between. The CDR3 spells CASSSAGYDYGYTF. CDR3 DNA sequence: TGCGCCAGCAGCAGCGCAGGGTATGACTATGGCTACACCTTC.

The V call is TRBV7-2, the J call TRBJ1-6; 11 positions match TRBD1. Germline CDR1 SGHTA, CDR2 FQGNSA. CDR3 length: 16 amino acids. V was pared by 5 bases and J by 8 bases, with 8 bases of the junction left unmatched. The CDR3 coding sequence is TGTGCCAGCAGCACCTGGGACAGGGGGGTTTATTCACCCCTCCACTTT. Protein product: CASSTWDRGVYSPLHF.

The chain's CDR3 is CASSYSTATTNEKLFF. The CDR3, as DNA: TGTGCCAGCAGTTACTCGACAGCAACAACTAATGAAAAACTGTTTTTT. The rearrangement links TRBV6-2 or TRBV6-3 to TRBJ1-4, with a possible D match to TRBD1 (5 bases). The germline V gene has CDR1 MNHEY and CDR2 SVGEGT. Trimming cost V 0 bases and J 0 bases, with 8 bases left between them. The CDR3 spans 16 residues.

The chain joins TRBV25-1 to TRBJ1-6, with 9 bases aligning to TRBD1. After removal of 3 bases from V and 6 bases from J, the junction contained 0 bases not matched to a gene. Germline values: CDR1 MGHDK, CDR2 SYGVNS. This CDR3 has 14 residues. CDR3 in amino acids: CASSEGQGNSPLHF. DNA of the CDR3: TGTGCCAGCAGTGAGGGACAGGGTAATTCACCCCTCCACTTT.

The chain employs TRBV11-3 and TRBJ1-1; D possibly corresponds to TRBD1 (5 bases). CDR1 is SGHNT, CDR2 YENEEA, per germline. V was trimmed by 5 bases and J by 6 bases, leaving 7 bases between them. This CDR3 comprises 11 residues. CDR3 protein: CASSQGSEAFF. Written as DNA, the CDR3 is TGTGCCAGCAGCCAGGGCTCTGAAGCTTTCTTT.

J is TRBJ2-3 and V is TRBV5-1; 11 bases align to TRBD2. V lost 2 bases to trimming and J lost 4 bases; unmatched junction nucleotides: 3. The CDR3 loop spans 15 amino acids. Germline V gene data show CDR1 as SGHRS and CDR2 as YFSETQ. The CDR3, as DNA: TGCGCCAGCAGCTTACTAGCGGGGGCCGCAGATACGCAGTATTTT. Protein product: CASSLLAGAADTQYF. Variable domain in full (rest from reference TRBV5-1 and TRBJ2-3): KAGVTQTPRYLIKTRGQQVTLSCSPISGHRSVSWYQQTPGQGLQFLFEYFSETQRNKGNFPGRFSGRQFSNSRSEMNVSTLELGDSALYLCASSLLAGAADTQYFGPGTRLTVL.

The CDR3 protein is CASSPAQTPQRGDTQYF. Written as DNA, the CDR3 is TGTGCCAGCAGCCCGGCTCAAACCCCCCAGCGGGGAGATACGCAGTATTTT. The chain couples TRBV7-2 to TRBJ2-3, with 7 bases fitting TRBD2. V lost 5 bases and J lost 5; bases outside the gene matches: 16. This CDR3 has 17 amino acids. The germline gives CDR1 SGHTA, CDR2 FQGNSA.

The chain couples TRBV9 to TRBJ2-1, with TRBD1 matching 7 bases. The ends lost 3 bases at V and 0 bases at J; junction bases unmatched: 6. CDR3 length: 16 residues. Germline V gene data show CDR1 as SGDLS and CDR2 as YYNGEE. The CDR3 nucleotides are TGTGCCAGCAGCGGCACGACAGGGCGCTCCTACAATGAGCAGTTCTTC. This translates into CASSGTTGRSYNEQFF.

This clone showed up just once. The chain uses TRBV6-5 and TRBJ2-2; 8 nucleotides agree with TRBD1. Looked up from germline, CDR1 is MNHEY and CDR2 is SVGAGI. Trimming at V came to 6 bases and at J to 0 bases, leaving 0 bases not matched to a gene. The CDR3 is 14 residues long. The CDR3 DNA follows: TGTGCCAGCAGGGGACAGGCGAACACCGGGGAGCTGTTTTTT. Protein sequence: CASRGQANTGELFF.

This rearrangement joins TRBV4-3 to TRBJ2-5, with D tentatively TRBD1 (6 bases). V gave up 0 bases and J gave up 5 bases, with 16 bases separating them. The CDR3 loop spans 16 amino acids. Germline CDR1 is LGHNA and CDR2 is YSLEER. The CDR3 is CASSQDVWAGEETQYF. CDR3 in DNA: TGCGCCAGCAGCCAAGATGTGTGGGCAGGGGAGGAGACCCAGTACTTC.

V gene TRBV11-3 combines with J gene TRBJ2-6; D not certain. The CDR3 totals 14 residues. Trimming took off 5 bases at V and 3 bases at J, with 8 bases between the two ends. Germline lookup yields CDR1 SGHNT and CDR2 YENEEA. The DNA of the CDR3 is TGTGCCAGCAGCCCCCCAGGTGGGGCCAACGTCCTGACTTTC. This sequence encodes CASSPPGGANVLTF. The entire variable domain, with the rest obtained from reference TRBV11-3 and TRBJ2-6, is as follows: EAGVVQSPRYKIIEKKQPVAFWCNPISGHNTLYWYLQNLGQGPELLIRYENEEAVDDSQLPKDRFSAERLKGVDSTLKIQPAELGDSAVYLCASSPPGGANVLTFGAGSRLTVL.

The CDR3 bases are TGTGCCAGCAGCCCCCCGGGACACCAAAACACCGGGGAGCTGTTTTTT. Residues: CASSPPGHQNTGELFF. The V gene is TRBV7-3, the J gene TRBJ2-2; maybe TRBD1 (6 bases). V was pared by 5 bases and J by 2 bases, with 15 bases between. Germline V CDR1 and CDR2: SGHTA, FQGTGA. The CDR3 runs 16 residues.

The chain uses TRBV9 and TRBJ1-3; unclear D gene. V gave up 4 bases and J gave up 2 bases, with 16 bases separating them. Looked up from germline, CDR1 is SGDLS and CDR2 is YYNGEE. The CDR3 is 16 amino acids. The CDR3 DNA follows: TGTGCCAGCAGCCCGAGAGTAGTCGGAGCTGGAAACACCATATATTTT. Its translation: CASSPRVVGAGNTIYF.

The CDR3 loop reads CASSLEIQGDTGNTIYF. The DNA of the CDR3 is TGCGCCAGCAGCTTGGAGATACAGGGGGATACTGGAAACACCATATATTTT. The rearrangement links TRBV5-1 to TRBJ1-3, with 8 nucleotides matching TRBD1. The junction had 7 bases not matched to a gene; V was cut back by 0 bases and J by 2 bases. The length of the CDR3 is 17 residues. Germline loops: CDR1 SGHRS, CDR2 YFSETQ.

The gene calls are TRBV3-1 (or the pseudogene TRBV3-2) and TRBJ2-7; no reliable D call. The CDR3 has 15 amino acids. CDR1 is LGHDT and CDR2 is YNNKEL in the germline V gene (reference sequence). V lost 4 bases and J 0 bases, leaving 13 bases between the germline ends. In nucleotides, the CDR3 is TGTGCCAGCAGCCTATACTATGAGCGCTCCTACGAGCAGTACTTC. Amino acid sequence: CASSLYYERSYEQYF.

J is TRBJ1-5 and V is TRBV6-5; TRBD1 is a possible D gene (5 bases). CDR1 and CDR2 (germline): MNHEY, SVGAGI. This CDR3 is 14 amino acids long. Trimming shortened V by 5 bases and J by 2 bases, and 10 bases separated the two germline ends. The CDR3 sequence is CASSRGYGNQPQHF. In nucleotides, the CDR3 is TGTGCCAGCAGTCGGGGGTACGGCAATCAGCCCCAGCATTTT.

This chain uses TRBV4-1 with TRBJ1-5, with 9 bases matching TRBD1. The germline CDR1 and CDR2 sequences are MGHRA and YSYEKL. The CDR3 length is 16 residues. Trimming at V came to 1 base and at J to 3 bases, leaving 4 bases not matched to a gene. The CDR3 DNA reads TGCGCCAGCAGCCAAGGTGGGACAGGGAACAATCAGCCCCAGCATTTT. The encoded protein is CASSQGGTGNNQPQHF.

This clone was found a few times. This chain links TRBV14 with TRBJ2-3; a possible D gene is TRBD1 (6 bases). This CDR3 is 17 amino acids long. CDR1 and CDR2 from the germline V gene are SGHDN and FVKESK. V lost 0 bases and J lost 3, with 16 bases in between. The CDR3 DNA reads as TGTGCCAGCAGCCAAGATCCCACAGGGATGCGGACAGATACGCAGTATTTT. This gives the protein CASSQDPTGMRTDTQYF.

This chain connects TRBV6-5 to TRBJ1-5, with a possible D match to TRBD1 (5 bases). This CDR3 has 15 amino acids. CDR1 and CDR2 (germline): MNHEY, SVGAGI. V was shortened by 6 bases and J by 1 base, with 13 bases between the two germline ends. In nucleotides, the CDR3 is TGTGCCAGCAGACCTCAGGGAGGGAGCAATCAGCCCCAGCATTTT. Translating it yields CASRPQGGSNQPQHF.

The CDR3 loop is CASSLWTSGVNEQYF. CDR3 nucleotide sequence: TGTGCCAGCAGTTTGTGGACTAGCGGGGTAAACGAGCAGTACTTC. The rearrangement joins TRBV28 to TRBJ2-7; 12 nucleotides agree with TRBD2. CDR3 length equals 15 residues. V lost 3 bases, J lost 5 bases, and 5 bases stayed unmatched. Germline V gives CDR1 MDHEN, CDR2 SYDVKM.

The J gene is TRBJ1-1, the V gene TRBV6-2 or TRBV6-3; 7 bases agree with TRBD1. Trimming cost V 5 bases and J 3 bases; bases outside gene matches: 6. Germline CDR1 is MNHEY and CDR2 is SVGEGT. The CDR3 extends over 14 amino acids. CDR3 DNA: TGTGCCAGCAGTCCCGGACAGGCCTACACTGAAGCTTTCTTT. This translates into CASSPGQAYTEAFF.

The chain uses TRBV9 and TRBJ2-1; TRBD1 matches at 10 bases. Germline CDR1 and CDR2: SGDLS and YYNGEE. V gave up 4 bases and J gave up 7 bases; unmatched junction bases: 8. CDR3 size: 15 residues. The CDR3 protein is CASSSPTGGRNEQFF. In DNA, the CDR3 is TGTGCCAGCAGCTCCCCGACAGGGGGCAGGAATGAGCAGTTCTTC. Based on the CDR3 plus reference TRBV9 and TRBJ2-1, the full variable domain is DSGVTQTPKHLITATGQRVTLRCSPRSGDLSVYWYQQSLDQGLQFLIQYYNGEERAKGNILERFSAQQFPDLHSELNLSSLELGDSALYFCASSSPTGGRNEQFFGPGTRLTVL.

V gene TRBV7-3 combines with J gene TRBJ2-1, with D perhaps TRBD2 (6 bases). Trimming took off 4 bases at V and 6 bases at J, with 13 bases between the two ends. Germline V CDR1 and CDR2: SGHTA, FQGTGA. CDR3 length equals 14 residues. As DNA, the CDR3 is TGTGCCAGCAGCTCCGGGGGACGGACCAATGAGCAGTTCTTC. Protein: CASSSGGRTNEQFF.